A selection of T cell receptor beta chains follows, all from one sample in a study of OX40 agonist ivuxolimab in advanced cancers. Here immunoSEQ multiplex PCR was the method, and the copy in TCRdb shows in-frame clones only, minus some. The sample contains about 73,000 clones, 85% of which appear only once. Sequencing was performed on CD4+ or CD8+ T cells sorted from blood, taken in a trial of the OX40 agonist ivuxolimab. The receptors shown here come from an adult with an advanced solid tumor such as melanoma, head and neck, liver or kidney cancer. Both conserved end residues are part of each CDR3. Each record gives: D gene, J gene, V gene, clone size, CDR3 protein, CDR3 DNA. D genes are given only for firm matches. Rows may omit the clone size; those that give it use once, few, many or a size class.

>.|TRBJ1-2|TRBV20-1|.
CSAPQGWGYTF
TGCAGTGCTCCACAGGGCTGGGGCTACACCTTC
>.|TRBJ2-7|TRBV7-3|.
CASSLMTDTEQYF
TGTGCCAGCAGCCTAATGACAGATACCGAGCAGTACTTC
>.|TRBJ1-1|TRBV5-4|.
CASSLSGNEAFF
TGTGCCAGCAGCCTCTCGGGCAACGAAGCTTTCTTT
>TRBD1|TRBJ2-1|TRBV6-6|.
CASSNRDRVYNEQFF
TGTGCCAGCAGTAACCGGGACAGGGTATACAATGAGCAGTTCTTC
>.|TRBJ2-3|TRBV5-7|.
CASSLVTGGPDTQYF
TGTGCCAGCAGCTTGGTTACGGGGGGCCCAGATACGCAGTATTTT
>.|TRBJ1-5|TRBV7-9|medium-sized
CASSLATGTGNQPQHF
TGTGCCAGCAGCTTAGCTACAGGGACGGGCAATCAGCCCCAGCATTTT
>.|TRBJ2-6|TRBV5-1|.
CASSLGASGANVLTF
TGCGCCAGCAGCTTGGGGGCCTCTGGGGCCAACGTCCTGACTTTC
>TRBD2|TRBJ2-7|TRBV13|.
CASSLGLAGGQSSYEQYF
TGTGCCAGCAGCTTGGGACTAGCGGGGGGCCAGAGCTCCTACGAGCAGTACTTC
>.|TRBJ2-7|TRBV7-3|.
CASSLDGGTYEQYF
TGTGCCAGCAGCTTAGATGGGGGGACCTACGAGCAGTACTTC
>TRBD1|TRBJ2-2|TRBV11-2|.
CASSFVTGGTGELFF
TGTGCCAGCAGCTTCGTGACAGGGGGGACCGGGGAGCTGTTTTTT
>TRBD1|TRBJ2-2|TRBV5-1|once
CASNSDRATGELFF
TGCGCCAGCAACTCAGACAGGGCCACCGGGGAGCTGTTTTTT
>.|TRBJ2-2|TRBV2|.
CASSAVSGNTGELFF
TGTGCCAGCAGTGCGGTTAGCGGGAACACCGGGGAGCTGTTTTTT
>.|TRBJ1-4|TRBV5-6|.
CASSYPGAGLEKLFF
TGTGCCAGCAGCTACCCTGGGGCGGGTCTCGAAAAACTGTTTTTT
>TRBD2|TRBJ2-2|TRBV9|.
CASSVGVGQRDGGELFF
TGTGCCAGCAGCGTAGGAGTCGGGCAGCGGGACGGCGGGGAGCTGTTTTTT
>.|TRBJ1-5|TRBV19|.
CASSPQKSSNQPQHF
TGTGCCAGTAGCCCACAGAAATCGAGCAATCAGCCCCAGCATTTT
>.|TRBJ1-3|TRBV7-8|.
CASSLSRAGNTIYF
TGTGCCAGCAGCTTATCGAGGGCTGGAAACACCATATATTTT